This entry lists 8 T cell receptor beta chains sequenced from one sample in a study of blood T cells in healthy people across ages. With a J-beta primer mix and a sample-barcoded 5' primer, a second PCR ran 7 to 11 cycles. TCRdb called the 5' RACE reads again in MiXCR, with one record for every CDR3 protein. The sample includes approximately 2,000,000 distinct CDR3 sequences, about 39% of them seen just once. Material for sequencing was blood. The receptor set was obtained from a human donor in good health.

The chain recombines TRBV7-9 with TRBJ2-5; D ambiguous. V was shortened by 3 bases and J by 5 bases, with 10 bases between the two germline ends. The CDR3 has 13 amino acids. Germline V gene sequence: CDR1 SEHNR, CDR2 FQNEAQ (reference sequence). The DNA for the CDR3 is TGTGCCAGCAGCTTTCGTATCGGGGAGACCCAGTACTTC. Protein sequence: CASSFRIGETQYF.

The chain uses TRBV12-3 or TRBV12-4 and TRBJ2-1; 10 bases match TRBD1. The V gene end was trimmed by 7 bases and the J gene end by 13 bases; junction bases not matched to a gene: 7. The CDR3 totals 12 residues. The CDR3 reads CASTYRDRGQFF. Here the CDR3 DNA reads TGTGCCAGCACTTACCGGGACAGGGGACAGTTCTTC.

This clonotype came up many times. The chain is built from TRBV20-1 and TRBJ1-1; D remains ambiguous. The CDR3 spans 14 residues. V gave up 6 bases and J gave up 1 base, with 15 bases separating them. Germline V gene data show CDR1 as DFQATT and CDR2 as SNEGSKA (reference sequence). The CDR3 loop reads CSAKNIHPNTEAFF. DNA of the CDR3: TGCAGTGCCAAGAACATACATCCGAACACTGAAGCTTTCTTT.

This clonotype was seen a handful of times. The V gene is TRBV7-9, the J gene TRBJ2-1; TRBD1 matches 7 bases. V lost 5 bases and J lost 15; bases outside the gene matches: 13. Germline CDR1 SEHNR, CDR2 FQNEAQ (reference sequence). The CDR3 runs 13 residues. The CDR3 bases are TGTGCCAGCAGCCAATCTACGGACAGGAGGCTGTTCTTC. Protein sequence: CASSQSTDRRLFF. Full variable domain (remainder filled in from reference TRBV7-9 and TRBJ2-1): DTGVSQNPRHKITKRGQNVTFRCDPISEHNRLYWYRQTLGQGPEFLTYFQNEAQLEKSRLLSDRFSAERPKGSFSTLEIQRTEQGDSAMYLCASSQSTDRRLFFGPGTRLTVL.

The chain is built from TRBV29-1 and TRBJ2-1; TRBD1 agrees at 9 bases. V was clipped by 6 bases and J by 2 bases; unmatched bases: 5. This CDR3 is 14 amino acids long. Germline CDR1 SQVTM, CDR2 ANQGSEA. The CDR3 DNA sequence: TGCAGCGTGGGGACAGGGAACGCCTACAATGAGCAGTTCTTC. This translates into CSVGTGNAYNEQFF.

This clonotype occurred once. This chain uses TRBV9 with TRBJ1-1; D remains unclear. The CDR3 contains 14 residues. Germline V gives CDR1 SGDLS, CDR2 YYNGEE. Trimming took off 7 bases at V and 0 bases at J, with 13 bases between the two ends. This CDR3 reads CASGTSWVNTEAFF. As DNA, the CDR3 is TGTGCCAGCGGAACCTCATGGGTGAACACTGAAGCTTTCTTT.

CDR3: CASRHNRVCYEQYF. DNA of the CDR3: TGTGCCAGCAGACACAACAGGGTTTGCTACGAGCAGTACTTC. V usage is TRBV6-5 and J usage is TRBJ2-7, with D tentatively TRBD1 (6 bases). Germline values: CDR1 MNHEY, CDR2 SVGAGI. V shed 6 bases and J shed 3 bases, with 15 bases lying between them. The CDR3 is 14 residues long.

This clonotype has just a few counts. This rearrangement joins TRBV2 to TRBJ2-1; D gene uncertain. V was clipped by 3 bases and J by 3 bases, with 12 bases between them. The CDR3 sequence is 15 residues long. Germline CDR1 and CDR2: SNHLY and FYNNEI. CDR3 sequence: CASSEWVEVYNEQFF. CDR3 nucleotide sequence: TGTGCCAGCAGTGAGTGGGTTGAAGTCTACAATGAGCAGTTCTTC.